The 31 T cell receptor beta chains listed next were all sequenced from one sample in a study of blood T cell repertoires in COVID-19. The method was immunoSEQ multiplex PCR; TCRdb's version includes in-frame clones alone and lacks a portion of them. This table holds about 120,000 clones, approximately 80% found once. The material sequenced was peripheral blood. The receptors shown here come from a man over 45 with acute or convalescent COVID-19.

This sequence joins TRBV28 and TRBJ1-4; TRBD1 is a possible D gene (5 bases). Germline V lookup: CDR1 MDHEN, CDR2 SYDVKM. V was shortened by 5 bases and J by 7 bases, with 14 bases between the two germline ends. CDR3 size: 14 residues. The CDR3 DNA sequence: TGTGCCAGCAGTGTCGGGGGAAAGGGTGAAAAACTGTTTTTT. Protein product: CASSVGGKGEKLFF.

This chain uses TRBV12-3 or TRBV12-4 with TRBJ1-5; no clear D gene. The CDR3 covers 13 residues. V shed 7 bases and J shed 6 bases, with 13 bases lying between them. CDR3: CASTRGRIQPQHF. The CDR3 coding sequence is TGTGCCAGCACCCGAGGGAGGATTCAGCCCCAGCATTTT.

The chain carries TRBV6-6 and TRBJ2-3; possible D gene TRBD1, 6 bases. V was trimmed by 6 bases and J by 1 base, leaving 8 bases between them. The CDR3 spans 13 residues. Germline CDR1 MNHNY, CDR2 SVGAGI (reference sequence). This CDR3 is CASSEGGTDTQYF. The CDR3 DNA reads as TGTGCCAGCAGCGAGGGGGGCACAGATACGCAGTATTTT.

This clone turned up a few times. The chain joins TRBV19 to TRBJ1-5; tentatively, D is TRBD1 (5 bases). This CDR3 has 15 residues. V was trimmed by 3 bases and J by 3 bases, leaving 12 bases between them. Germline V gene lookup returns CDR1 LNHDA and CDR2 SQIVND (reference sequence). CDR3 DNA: TGTGCCAGTAGTATCAGGGCCATGGACAATCAGCCCCAGCATTTT. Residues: CASSIRAMDNQPQHF.

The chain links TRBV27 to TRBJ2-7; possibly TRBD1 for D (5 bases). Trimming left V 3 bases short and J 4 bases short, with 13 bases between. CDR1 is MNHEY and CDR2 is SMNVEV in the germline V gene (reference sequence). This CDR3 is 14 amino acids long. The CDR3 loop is CASSFGQGWYEQYF. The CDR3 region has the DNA TGTGCCAGCAGTTTTGGGCAGGGCTGGTACGAGCAGTACTTC.

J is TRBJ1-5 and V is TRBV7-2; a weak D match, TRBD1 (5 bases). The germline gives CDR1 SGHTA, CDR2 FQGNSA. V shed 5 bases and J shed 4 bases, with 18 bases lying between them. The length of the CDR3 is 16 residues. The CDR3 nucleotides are TGTGCCAGCAGCCTAGTTGGGGGGGACTCTAATCAGCCCCAGCATTTT. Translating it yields CASSLVGGDSNQPQHF. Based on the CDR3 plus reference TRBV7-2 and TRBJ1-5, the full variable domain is GAGVSQSPSNKVTEKGKDVELRCDPISGHTALYWYRQSLGQGLEFLIYFQGNSAPDKSGLPSDRFSAERTGGSVSTLTIQRTQQEDSAVYLCASSLVGGDSNQPQHFGDGTRLSIL.

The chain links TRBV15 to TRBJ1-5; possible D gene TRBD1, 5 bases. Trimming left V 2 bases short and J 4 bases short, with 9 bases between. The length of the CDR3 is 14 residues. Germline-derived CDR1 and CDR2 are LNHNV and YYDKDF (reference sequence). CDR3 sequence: CATSRLGGNQPQHF. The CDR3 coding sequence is TGTGCCACCAGCAGACTCGGGGGGAATCAGCCCCAGCATTTT.

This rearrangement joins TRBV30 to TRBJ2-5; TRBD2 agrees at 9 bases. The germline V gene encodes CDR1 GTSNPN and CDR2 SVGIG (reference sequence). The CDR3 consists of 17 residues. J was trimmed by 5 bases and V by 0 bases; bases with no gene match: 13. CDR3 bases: TGTGCCTGGAGTGTGTTAGCGGGGGTCCCAGGGTCCGAGACCCAGTACTTC. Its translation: CAWSVLAGVPGSETQYF.

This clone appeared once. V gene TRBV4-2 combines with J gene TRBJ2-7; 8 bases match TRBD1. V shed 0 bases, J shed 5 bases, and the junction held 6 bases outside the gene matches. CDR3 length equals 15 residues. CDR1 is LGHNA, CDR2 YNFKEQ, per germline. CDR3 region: CASSQDMDRANEQYF. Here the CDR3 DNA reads TGTGCCAGCAGCCAAGATATGGACAGGGCAAACGAGCAGTACTTC.

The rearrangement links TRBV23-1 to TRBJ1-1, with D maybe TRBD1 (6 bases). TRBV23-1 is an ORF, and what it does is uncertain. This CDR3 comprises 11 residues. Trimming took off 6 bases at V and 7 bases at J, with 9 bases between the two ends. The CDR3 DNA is TGCGCCAGCAGCCCACAGGGTGAAGCTTTCTTT. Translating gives CASSPQGEAFF.

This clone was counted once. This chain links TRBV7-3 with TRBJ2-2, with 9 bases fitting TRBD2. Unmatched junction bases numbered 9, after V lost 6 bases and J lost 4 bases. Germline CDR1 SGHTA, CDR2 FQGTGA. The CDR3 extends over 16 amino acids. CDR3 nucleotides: TGTGCCAGCAGTTATAGCGGGAGTTCGAGCACCGGGGAGCTGTTTTTT. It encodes CASSYSGSSSTGELFF. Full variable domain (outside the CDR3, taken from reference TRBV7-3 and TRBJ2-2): GAGVSQTPSNKVTEKGKYVELRCDPISGHTALYWYRQSLGQGPEFLIYFQGTGAADDSGLPNDRFFAVRPEGSVSTLKIQRTERGDSAVYLCASSYSGSSSTGELFFGEGSRLTVL.

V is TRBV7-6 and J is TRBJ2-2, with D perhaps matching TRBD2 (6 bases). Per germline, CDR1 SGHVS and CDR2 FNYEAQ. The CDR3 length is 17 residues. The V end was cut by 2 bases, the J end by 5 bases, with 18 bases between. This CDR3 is CASSLSLRGSGTGELFF. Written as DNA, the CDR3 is TGTGCCAGCAGCTTATCTTTGCGGGGATCGGGAACCGGGGAGCTGTTTTTT.

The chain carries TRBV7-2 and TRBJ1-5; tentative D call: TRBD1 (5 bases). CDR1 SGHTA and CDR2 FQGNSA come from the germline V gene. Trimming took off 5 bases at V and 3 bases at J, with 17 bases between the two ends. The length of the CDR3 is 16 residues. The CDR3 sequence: CASSLWGSKTNQPQHF. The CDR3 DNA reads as TGTGCCAGCAGCCTCTGGGGCTCAAAAACCAATCAGCCCCAGCATTTT.

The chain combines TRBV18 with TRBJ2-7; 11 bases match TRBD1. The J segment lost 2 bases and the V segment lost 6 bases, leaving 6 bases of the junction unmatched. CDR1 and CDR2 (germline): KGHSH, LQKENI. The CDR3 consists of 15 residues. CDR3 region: CASSPGTGGTYEQYF. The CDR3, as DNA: TGTGCCAGCTCGCCTGGGACAGGGGGTACCTACGAGCAGTACTTC.

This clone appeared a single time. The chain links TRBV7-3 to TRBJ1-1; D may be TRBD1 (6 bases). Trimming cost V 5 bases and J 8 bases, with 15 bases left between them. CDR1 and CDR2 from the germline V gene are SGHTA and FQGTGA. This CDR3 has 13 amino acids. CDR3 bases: TGTGCCAGCAGCCGTACCCCGGGACAAGAAGCTTTCTTT. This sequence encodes CASSRTPGQEAFF.

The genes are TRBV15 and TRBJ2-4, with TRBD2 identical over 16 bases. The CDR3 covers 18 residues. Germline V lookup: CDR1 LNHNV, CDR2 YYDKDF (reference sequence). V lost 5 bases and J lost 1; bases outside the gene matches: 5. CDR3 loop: CATSGTSGRATAKNIQYF. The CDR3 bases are TGTGCCACCAGCGGGACTAGCGGGAGGGCAACGGCCAAAAACATTCAGTACTTC.

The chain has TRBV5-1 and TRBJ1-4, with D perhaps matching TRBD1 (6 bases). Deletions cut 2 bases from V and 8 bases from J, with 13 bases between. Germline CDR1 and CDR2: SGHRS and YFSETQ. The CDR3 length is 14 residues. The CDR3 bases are TGCGCCAGCAGCTTTCAGGGGACGAAAGAAAAACTGTTTTTT. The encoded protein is CASSFQGTKEKLFF.

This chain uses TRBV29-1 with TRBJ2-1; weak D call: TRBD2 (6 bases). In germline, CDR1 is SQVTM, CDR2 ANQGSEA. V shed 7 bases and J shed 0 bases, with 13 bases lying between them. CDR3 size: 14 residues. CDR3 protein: CSGIADPSYNEQFF. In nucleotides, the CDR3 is TGCAGCGGAATAGCGGACCCCTCCTACAATGAGCAGTTCTTC.

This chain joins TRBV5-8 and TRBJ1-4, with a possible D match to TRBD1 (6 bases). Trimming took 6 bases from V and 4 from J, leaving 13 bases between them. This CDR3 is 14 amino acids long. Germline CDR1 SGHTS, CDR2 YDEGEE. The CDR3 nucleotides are TGTGCCAGCATCCTGGGGGCTGTTAATGAAAAACTGTTTTTT. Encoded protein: CASILGAVNEKLFF.

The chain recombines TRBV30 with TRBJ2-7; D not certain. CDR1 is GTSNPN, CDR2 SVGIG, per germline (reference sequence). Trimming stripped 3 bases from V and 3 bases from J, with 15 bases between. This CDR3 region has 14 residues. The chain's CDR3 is CAWRKVLEYYEQYF. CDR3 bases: TGTGCCTGGAGAAAAGTATTAGAATACTACGAGCAGTACTTC. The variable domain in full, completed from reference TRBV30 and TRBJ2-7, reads SQTIHQWPATLVQPVGSPLSLECTVEGTSNPNLYWYRQAAGRGLQLLFYSVGIGQISSEVPQNLSASRPQDRQFILSSKKLLLSDSGFYLCAWRKVLEYYEQYFGPGTRLTVT.

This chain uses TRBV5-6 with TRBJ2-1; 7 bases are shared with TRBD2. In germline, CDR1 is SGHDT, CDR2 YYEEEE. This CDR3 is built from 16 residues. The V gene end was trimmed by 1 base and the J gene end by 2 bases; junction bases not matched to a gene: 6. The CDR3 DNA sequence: TGTGCCAGCAGCTTGTTTGCGGGAGTAGCCTACAATGAGCAGTTCTTC. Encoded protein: CASSLFAGVAYNEQFF. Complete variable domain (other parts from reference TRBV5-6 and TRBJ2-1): DAGVTQSPTHLIKTRGQQVTLRCSPKSGHDTVSWYQQALGQGPQFIFQYYEEEERQRGNFPDRFSGHQFPNYSSELNVNALLLGDSALYLCASSLFAGVAYNEQFFGPGTRLTVL.

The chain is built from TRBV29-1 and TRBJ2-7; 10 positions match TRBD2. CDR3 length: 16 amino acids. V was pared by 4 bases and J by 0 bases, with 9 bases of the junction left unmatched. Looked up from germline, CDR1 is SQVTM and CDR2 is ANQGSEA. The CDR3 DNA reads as TGCAGCGTTGGGGTCTTTCTAGCGGGAGTCTCCTACGAGCAGTACTTC. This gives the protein CSVGVFLAGVSYEQYF.

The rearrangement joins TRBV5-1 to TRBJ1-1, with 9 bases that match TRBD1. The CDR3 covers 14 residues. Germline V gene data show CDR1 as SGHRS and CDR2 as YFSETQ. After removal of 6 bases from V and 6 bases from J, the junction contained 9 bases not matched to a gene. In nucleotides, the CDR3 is TGCGCCAGCACTAGGGACAGGGATTATGCTGAAGCTTTCTTT. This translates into CASTRDRDYAEAFF.

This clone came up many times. This chain's CDR3 is CASNNRGIGTEAFF. The CDR3 nucleotides are TGTGCCAGCAACAACAGGGGGATTGGCACTGAAGCTTTCTTT. The genes are TRBV2 and TRBJ1-1, with 8 bases matching TRBD1. The CDR3 length is 14 residues. Germline V CDR1 and CDR2: SNHLY, FYNNEI. Unmatched junction bases numbered 8, after V lost 7 bases and J lost 4 bases.

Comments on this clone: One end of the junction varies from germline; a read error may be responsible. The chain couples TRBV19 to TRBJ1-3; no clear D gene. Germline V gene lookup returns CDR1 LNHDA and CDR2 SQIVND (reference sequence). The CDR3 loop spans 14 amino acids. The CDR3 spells CASSLTGSGNAIYF. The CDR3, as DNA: TGTGCCAGTAGCCTAACGGGTTCTGGAAACGCCATATATTTT.

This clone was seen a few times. The CDR3, as DNA: TGTGCCAGCAGTACCGGGACTAGCGGTTCCTACGAGCAGTACTTC. It yields the protein CASSTGTSGSYEQYF. The gene calls are TRBV6-5 and TRBJ2-7, with 11 bases identical to TRBD2. V shed 5 bases, J shed 1 base, and the junction held 4 bases outside the gene matches. The CDR3 loop spans 15 amino acids. CDR1 is MNHEY and CDR2 is SVGAGI in the germline V gene.

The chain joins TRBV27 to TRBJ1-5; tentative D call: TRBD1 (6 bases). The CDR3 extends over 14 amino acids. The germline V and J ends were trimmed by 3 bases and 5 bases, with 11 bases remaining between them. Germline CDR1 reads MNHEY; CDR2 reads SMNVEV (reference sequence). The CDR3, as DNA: TGTGCCAGCAGTTTCGGGGGGGCATATCAGCCCCAGCATTTT. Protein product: CASSFGGAYQPQHF.

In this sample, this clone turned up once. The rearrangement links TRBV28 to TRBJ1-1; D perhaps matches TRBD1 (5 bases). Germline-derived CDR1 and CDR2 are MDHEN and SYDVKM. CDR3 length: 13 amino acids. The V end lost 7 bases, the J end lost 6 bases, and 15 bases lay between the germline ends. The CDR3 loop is CASTTPGRAEAFF. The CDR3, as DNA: TGTGCCAGCACGACCCCAGGGAGGGCTGAAGCTTTCTTT. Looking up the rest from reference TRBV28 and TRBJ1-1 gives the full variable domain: DVKVTQSSRYLVKRTGEKVFLECVQDMDHENMFWYRQDPGLGLRLIYFSYDVKMKEKGDIPEGYSVSREKKERFSLILESASTNQTSMYLCASTTPGRAEAFFGQGTRLTVV.

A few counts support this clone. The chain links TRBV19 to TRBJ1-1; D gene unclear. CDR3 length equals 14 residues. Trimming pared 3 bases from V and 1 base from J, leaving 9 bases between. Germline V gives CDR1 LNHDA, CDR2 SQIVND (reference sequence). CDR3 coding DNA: TGTGCCAGTAGTATCGAACACAAGAACACTGAAGCTTTCTTT. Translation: CASSIEHKNTEAFF.

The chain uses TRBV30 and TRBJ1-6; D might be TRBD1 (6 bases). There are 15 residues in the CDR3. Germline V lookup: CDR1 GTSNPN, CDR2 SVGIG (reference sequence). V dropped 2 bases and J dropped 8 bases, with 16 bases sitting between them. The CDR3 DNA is TGTGCCTGGAGTTCAGGGGAAAGTGTGTATTCACCCCTCCACTTT. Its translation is CAWSSGESVYSPLHF.

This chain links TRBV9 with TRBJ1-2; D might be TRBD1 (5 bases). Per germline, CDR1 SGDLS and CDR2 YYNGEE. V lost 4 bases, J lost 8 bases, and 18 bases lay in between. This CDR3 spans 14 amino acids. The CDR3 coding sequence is TGTGCCAGCAGCCCCCGCCCGGATGGGGGGGGCTACACCTTC. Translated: CASSPRPDGGGYTF.